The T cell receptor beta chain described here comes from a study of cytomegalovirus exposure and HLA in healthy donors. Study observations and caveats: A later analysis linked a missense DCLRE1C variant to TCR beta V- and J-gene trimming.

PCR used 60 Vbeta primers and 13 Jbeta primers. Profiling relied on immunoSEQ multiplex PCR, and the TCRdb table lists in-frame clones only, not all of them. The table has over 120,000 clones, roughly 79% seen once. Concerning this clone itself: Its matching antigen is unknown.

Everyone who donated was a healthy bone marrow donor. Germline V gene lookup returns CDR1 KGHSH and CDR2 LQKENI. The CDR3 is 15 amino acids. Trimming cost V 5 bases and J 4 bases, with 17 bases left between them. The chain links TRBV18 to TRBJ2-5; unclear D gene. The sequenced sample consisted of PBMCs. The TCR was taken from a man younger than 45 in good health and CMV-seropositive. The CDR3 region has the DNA TGTGCCAGCTCAAAGTCTCTTAGTCGGTCAGAGACCCAGTACTTC. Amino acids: CASSKSLSRSETQYF.